The clone carrying this T cell receptor beta chain showed up many times. This record belongs to a study of T cells in Graves' hyperthyroidism and ophthalmopathy. Study summary: Specimen type is peripheral blood, collected at initial diagnosis prior to any treatment.

V shed 8 bases and J shed 2 bases, with 10 bases lying between them. This CDR3 has 13 residues. Per the germline V gene, CDR1 is MDHEN and CDR2 is SYDVKM. Amplification of TCR beta CDR3 regions used RNA as the template. TCR CDR3 underwent first-round RT-PCR with the HTBI primer set. TCRdb re-called the multiplex PCR reads with MiXCR, one entry per CDR3 protein. The profile shows about 300,000 distinct CDR3 sequences, roughly 20% of them singletons. Those patients with uncontrolled infection, other autoimmune disease, pregnancy or lactation were excluded. Each diagnosis drew on symptoms, thyroxine, TRAb, thyroid ultrasound and orbital computed tomography findings. PBMCs were obtained from about 9 ml fresh peripheral blood.

The receptor's source is a man aged 45-65 years with Graves' ophthalmopathy. Sequencing used blood. The chain employs TRBV28 and TRBJ2-4; no definite D call. CDR3 region: CASASPSKNIQYF. The CDR3, as DNA: TGTGCCAGCGCGTCCCCCTCCAAAAACATTCAGTACTTC.